The rows below give T cell receptor beta chains drawn from one sample of a study of shared clonotypes between healthy human individuals. The protocol was immunoSEQ multiplex PCR, while the TCRdb copy is restricted to in-frame clones and leaves out a portion. The data show some 2 million clones, over 85% seen once. Source material: naive CD8+ T cells sorted from blood. The receptor set was obtained from a man in his late teens or twenties in good health. CDR3s include the opening cysteine and the closing phenylalanine or tryptophan.

j_gene,v_gene,CDR3aa
TRBJ1-2,TRBV30,CAWSLSVGTGVGYTF
TRBJ2-1,TRBV7-9,CASSLRQGTYNEQFF
TRBJ2-3,TRBV7-9,CASSFLITDTQYF
TRBJ1-5,TRBV4-3,CASSQGTGENQPQHF
TRBJ1-4,TRBV7-2,CASSLILGGLGTNEKLFF
TRBJ2-3,TRBV6-5,CASSPLGPDTQYF
TRBJ1-5,TRBV19,CASSPATGLYSNQPQHF
TRBJ2-7,TRBV7-8,CASSLTPGTGAYEQYF
TRBJ1-1,TRBV13,CASSFWTGGAYMTEAFF
TRBJ2-7,TRBV2,CASASGTGLPYEQYF
TRBJ1-1,TRBV5-1,CASSPQAGQTEAFF